Shown below are 21 T cell receptor beta chains from a single sample sequenced in a study of blood T cell repertoires in COVID-19 (dated by TCRdb to 2019 to 2021). Libraries were prepared through the immunoSEQ multiplex PCR assay. The table was pulled from immuneACCESS by TCRdb, which kept in-frame rearrangements only. Such tables lose some clones; where checked, under half of the loss comes from unresolved V genes, and the rest has no known cause. Counted in this sample were hundreds of thousands of clones; 85% to 90% of them appeared once. The top ten clones comprise around 1.5% of the sample. Sample: peripheral blood. The receptors derive from an elderly man with acute or convalescent COVID-19.

In its sample, this clone was seen once. This sequence joins TRBV7-2 and TRBJ2-7; 10 bases are shared with TRBD2. V was pared by 5 bases and J by 3 bases, with 7 bases of the junction left unmatched. Looked up from germline, CDR1 is SGHTA and CDR2 is FQGNSA. CDR3 length: 15 residues. The CDR3 loop is CASSASGTSDYEQYF. The DNA of the CDR3 is TGTGCCAGCAGCGCCTCCGGGACTAGCGACTACGAGCAGTACTTC.

The chain couples TRBV5-1 to TRBJ2-2; the D is unclear. The CDR3 totals 13 residues. The germline V gene has CDR1 SGHRS and CDR2 YFSETQ. V gave up 0 bases and J gave up 6 bases, with 6 bases separating them. The CDR3 here is CASSLDPSGELFF. CDR3 DNA: TGCGCCAGCAGCTTGGATCCATCCGGGGAGCTGTTTTTT.

The rearrangement joins TRBV7-2 to TRBJ1-2, with unresolved D. CDR1 is SGHTA, CDR2 FQGNSA, per germline. The CDR3 spans 16 residues. The V and J ends lost 4 bases and 4 bases respectively, with 19 bases between them. The CDR3 nucleotides read TGTGCCAGCAGCTCCCGACAAAGTGGCGATAGCTATGGCTACACCTTC. This encodes CASSSRQSGDSYGYTF.

V usage is TRBV29-1 and J usage is TRBJ1-3; 7 bases fit TRBD1. J gave up 10 bases and V 5 bases, and 5 bases lay outside the gene matches. Germline values: CDR1 SQVTM, CDR2 ANQGSEA. The CDR3 is 11 residues long. CDR3 DNA sequence: TGCAGCGTTCTGACAGGGACTACCATATATTTT. It specifies CSVLTGTTIYF.

The chain recombines TRBV3-1 (or the pseudogene TRBV3-2) with TRBJ1-2, with TRBD1 matching over 8 bases. Trimming took 4 bases from V and 4 from J; bases not matched to a gene: 5. The CDR3 totals 14 residues. Germline assignment: CDR1 LGHDT and CDR2 YNNKEL (reference sequence). The CDR3 sequence is CASSPQGAVYGYTF. CDR3 DNA: TGTGCCAGCAGCCCGCAGGGGGCGGTCTATGGCTACACCTTC.

Points on this clone: The conserved phenylalanine or tryptophan normally closing the CDR3 is absent here, so this likely arose from a read error. Because the CDR3's place on the DNA is in doubt, the DNA is left out and the CDR3 is given as listed by TCRdb. J is TRBJ1-4 and V is TRBV29-1. Germline values: CDR1 SQVTM, CDR2 ANQGSEA. Ends included, the CDR3 has 8 residues. The CDR3 reads CSVVSTVS.

The J gene is TRBJ2-3, the V gene TRBV10-2, with no clear D. Germline V CDR1 and CDR2: WSHSY, SAAADI. This CDR3 has 16 amino acids. Deletions cut 2 bases from V and 0 bases from J, with 12 bases between. CDR3 DNA sequence: TGCGCCAGCAGTGAGGACCGGTGGGCTAGCACAGATACGCAGTATTTT. Protein: CASSEDRWASTDTQYF.

The chain carries TRBV6-5 and TRBJ1-5; unclear D gene. The germline V and J ends were trimmed by 5 bases and 8 bases, with 13 bases remaining between them. The CDR3 extends over 13 amino acids. Per germline, CDR1 MNHEY and CDR2 SVGAGI. The CDR3 DNA sequence: TGTGCCAGCAGTCCCCTAGGGAGGGAGCCCCAGCATTTT. This encodes CASSPLGREPQHF.

By sample fraction, this clone is medium-sized. DNA of the CDR3: TGTGCCAGCAGCGTAAGTCCCCAGGAAGCGGGAGGGGATACGCAGTATTTT. Translating it yields CASSVSPQEAGGDTQYF. This chain connects TRBV9 to TRBJ2-3; TRBD2 agrees at 10 bases. The junction had 11 bases not matched to a gene; V was cut back by 1 base and J by 6 bases. CDR3 length: 17 amino acids. Germline lookup yields CDR1 SGDLS and CDR2 YYNGEE.

This chain uses TRBV5-1 with TRBJ2-7; D gene ambiguous. The V gene lost 3 bases and the J gene lost 4 bases, with 5 bases spanning the gap. CDR1 SGHRS and CDR2 YFSETQ come from the germline V gene. The CDR3 runs to 11 residues. The CDR3 region is CASSYEYEQYF. Written as DNA, the CDR3 is TGCGCCAGCAGCTACGAGTACGAGCAGTACTTC.

The chain recombines TRBV27 with TRBJ2-1; D is possibly TRBD2 (5 bases). CDR1 is MNHEY and CDR2 is SMNVEV in the germline V gene (reference sequence). Trimming took 3 bases from V and 8 from J, leaving 17 bases between them. The CDR3 contains 15 residues. In DNA, the CDR3 is TGTGCCAGCAGTTTTGGGGATCGGACTTGGGATGAGCAGTTCTTC. Protein sequence: CASSFGDRTWDEQFF.

This clone was seen once. The CDR3 nucleotides are TGTGCCAGCAGTAGCTTTAAAGAGACCCAGTACTTC. This codes for CASSSFKETQYF. This chain links TRBV6-5 with TRBJ2-5; no definite D call. Trimming pared 5 bases from V and 3 bases from J, leaving 7 bases between. The CDR3 runs to 12 residues. The germline gives CDR1 MNHEY, CDR2 SVGAGI.

The chain employs TRBV28 and TRBJ1-6; D is ambiguous. CDR1 MDHEN and CDR2 SYDVKM come from the germline V gene. Trimming removed 8 bases at V and 9 bases at J, with 11 bases between. The CDR3 totals 12 residues. The CDR3 coding sequence is TGTGCCAGCTCCCTCGGTATTTCACCCCTCCACTTT. As protein: CASSLGISPLHF. Supplemented by reference TRBV28 and TRBJ1-6, the full variable domain reads DVKVTQSSRYLVKRTGEKVFLECVQDMDHENMFWYRQDPGLGLRLIYFSYDVKMKEKGDIPEGYSVSREKKERFSLILESASTNQTSMYLCASSLGISPLHFGNGTRLTVT.

CDR3 residues: CASSPRLAPAAYNEQFF. The CDR3 DNA sequence: TGTGCCAGCAGCCCCAGACTAGCACCAGCAGCCTACAATGAGCAGTTCTTC. The rearrangement uses TRBV4-2 and TRBJ2-1; 7 bases agree with TRBD2. Germline values: CDR1 LGHNA, CDR2 YNFKEQ. V lost 4 bases and J lost 2; bases outside the gene matches: 11. The CDR3 covers 17 residues.

The chain recombines TRBV14 with TRBJ1-2; D gene uncertain. Trimming left V 1 base short and J 6 bases short, with 21 bases between. CDR1 SGHDN and CDR2 FVKESK come from the germline V gene. The CDR3 is made up of 17 amino acids. The CDR3 DNA reads TGTGCCAGCAGCCAAGGTCACGGGGATAGTCGGTTCGATGGCTACACCTTC. Residues: CASSQGHGDSRFDGYTF.

The chain joins TRBV7-2 to TRBJ1-1, with TRBD1 matching 8 bases. This CDR3 has 17 residues. Germline CDR1 SGHTA, CDR2 FQGNSA. J lost 5 bases, V lost 1 base, and 12 bases had no gene match. CDR3 nucleotides: TGTGCCAGCAGCTTAGTGCCGACAGGACAGGGAGGTACTGAAGCTTTCTTT. This encodes CASSLVPTGQGGTEAFF.

This chain uses TRBV19 with TRBJ1-5, with D tentatively TRBD1 (6 bases). CDR3 length: 16 residues. Germline V gene lookup returns CDR1 LNHDA and CDR2 SQIVND (reference sequence). V lost 2 bases, J lost 4 bases, and 15 bases lay in between. This CDR3 reads CASSITVGAVNQPQHF. The CDR3 nucleotides are TGTGCCAGTAGTATAACGGTGGGGGCGGTTAATCAGCCCCAGCATTTT.

J is TRBJ2-1 and V is TRBV5-6; D ambiguous. Germline V gene data show CDR1 as SGHDT and CDR2 as YYEEEE. V was clipped by 3 bases and J by 6 bases, with 13 bases between them. The CDR3 covers 14 residues. The CDR3 is CASSSFSRVNEQFF. In DNA form, the CDR3 reads TGTGCCAGCAGCTCCTTTTCCCGGGTCAATGAGCAGTTCTTC.

The gene calls are TRBV14 and TRBJ2-2, with 9 bases identical to TRBD2. The CDR3 sequence is 16 residues long. With 4 bases clipped from V and 3 bases from J, the junction kept 6 bases outside the gene matches. Germline-derived CDR1 and CDR2 are SGHDN and FVKESK. The CDR3 sequence: CASSPVAGVYTGELFF. In DNA, the CDR3 is TGTGCCAGCAGCCCCGTAGCGGGAGTGTACACCGGGGAGCTGTTTTTT. Full variable domain (outside the CDR3, taken from reference TRBV14 and TRBJ2-2): EAGVTQFPSHSVIEKGQTVTLRCDPISGHDNLYWYRRVMGKEIKFLLHFVKESKQDESGMPNNRFLAERTGGTYSTLKVQPAELEDSGVYFCASSPVAGVYTGELFFGEGSRLTVL.

CDR3 sequence reads: CASSQPGTGLQTEAFF. The CDR3 DNA follows: TGTGCCAGCAGCCAACCTGGGACAGGGCTGCAAACTGAAGCTTTCTTT. The chain combines TRBV14 with TRBJ1-1; 9 nucleotides line up with TRBD1. Losses at the gene ends were 2 bases for V and 5 bases for J; bases not matched to a gene: 9. CDR3 size: 16 residues. Germline CDR1 is SGHDN and CDR2 is FVKESK.

Remarks on this clone: A far larger clone is only one base removed, so a read error is likely. In the same sample, other DNA sequences code for this CDR3. The CDR3 region has the DNA TGTGCCAGCAGCCCCGGACTAGCGGGAGGATACGAGCAGTACTTC. It is translated as CASSPGLAGGYEQYF. V is TRBV28 and J is TRBJ2-7; 14 nucleotides match TRBD2. In germline, CDR1 is MDHEN, CDR2 SYDVKM. V dropped 6 bases and J dropped 4; count of bases not matched to a gene: 5. This CDR3 has 15 residues.